These 28 T cell receptor beta chains share one sample of origin, sequenced in a study of Graves' ophthalmopathy and Graves' hyperthyroidism. Amplified material comprised TCR beta CDR3 regions derived from RNA transcripts. HTBI-primed RT-PCR formed the first round, and a multiplex PCR formed the second. Using its own MiXCR run on the multiplex PCR reads, TCRdb lists one record per CDR3 protein. The table lists 1 million to 1.3 million distinct CDR3 sequences, less than 45% of them singletons. Sequenced input: peripheral blood or thyroid tissue (not recorded which). These receptor sequences come from an adult man with Graves' hyperthyroidism.

This clonotype was counted only a few times. The chain recombines TRBV9 with TRBJ1-1; D remains ambiguous. Germline CDR1 and CDR2: SGDLS and YYNGEE. The length of the CDR3 is 15 residues. Trimming shortened V by 5 bases and J by 4 bases, and 18 bases separated the two germline ends. The CDR3 DNA reads as TGTGCCAGCAGTTACAATCAGGTCCTTCCCACTGAAGCTTTCTTT. It translates to CASSYNQVLPTEAFF.

In this sample, this clonotype turned up many times. V usage is TRBV29-1 and J usage is TRBJ1-2, with 8 nucleotides matching TRBD1. The V segment lost 4 bases and the J segment 7 bases; nucleotides outside the gene matches: 5. There are 12 residues in the CDR3. Germline CDR1 SQVTM, CDR2 ANQGSEA. This CDR3 is CSVVDRAPGYTF. In DNA form, the CDR3 reads TGCAGCGTTGTGGACAGGGCCCCTGGCTACACCTTC.

This chain uses TRBV25-1 with TRBJ1-5; the D gene is possibly TRBD1 (5 bases). V lost 6 bases and J lost 5, with 17 bases in between. The CDR3 is 15 residues long. CDR1 and CDR2 from the germline V gene are MGHDK and SYGVNS. The CDR3 loop reads CASSVRLGPYQPQHF. The CDR3, as DNA: TGTGCCAGCAGCGTCCGTCTGGGGCCCTATCAGCCCCAGCATTTT.

This clonotype occurred many times. V gene TRBV5-8 combines with J gene TRBJ1-2; D is unresolved. Trimming left V 3 bases short and J 4 bases short, with 13 bases between. From germline, CDR1 is SGHTS and CDR2 YDEGEE. There are 14 residues in the CDR3. DNA of the CDR3: TGTGCCAGCAGCTACGTAGGCCGGGGCTATGGCTACACCTTC. Translating it yields CASSYVGRGYGYTF.

As to this clonotype: This may be a read error, as it is one base from a much larger clone. The V and J genes are TRBV7-2 and TRBJ1-2, with a weak D call TRBD1 (6 bases). This CDR3 contains 15 residues. Trimming removed 4 bases from V and 3 bases from J, with 15 bases in between. Germline assignment: CDR1 SGHTA and CDR2 FQGNSA. The DNA of the CDR3 is TGTGCCAGCAGCTGGGGCAGGGGAGCGCACTATGGCTACACCTTC. Its protein is CASSWGRGAHYGYTF.

This clonotype was seen at least ten times. This chain joins TRBV2 and TRBJ2-7, with 10 bases identical to TRBD2. Germline V gene lookup returns CDR1 SNHLY and CDR2 FYNNEI. The CDR3 is made up of 15 amino acids. V dropped 7 bases and J dropped 2; count of bases not matched to a gene: 8. In DNA, the CDR3 is TGTGCCAGCATGCTGACTAGCGGGCGTCCCTACGAGCAGTACTTC. It encodes CASMLTSGRPYEQYF.

CDR3 sequence reads: CASSRKGVSEKLFF. The CDR3 DNA is TGTGCCAGCAGCAGAAAAGGGGTTAGTGAAAAACTGTTTTTT. V gene TRBV7-9 combines with J gene TRBJ1-4; the D gene is possibly TRBD1 (5 bases). Germline V gene sequence: CDR1 SEHNR, CDR2 FQNEAQ (reference sequence). V was shortened by 5 bases and J by 7 bases, with 14 bases between the two germline ends. This CDR3 has 14 residues.

The gene calls are TRBV20-1 and TRBJ1-6; 7 nucleotides align to TRBD1. The CDR3 is made up of 13 amino acids. With V trimmed by 3 bases and J by 7 bases, 3 bases remained unmatched. Germline loops: CDR1 DFQATT, CDR2 SNEGSKA (reference sequence). The CDR3 DNA reads as TGCAGTGCTAGCACAGGGGTGAATTCACCCCTCCACTTT. It yields the protein CSASTGVNSPLHF.

The chain has TRBV7-2 and TRBJ2-5, with 8 bases fitting TRBD1. This CDR3 contains 15 residues. The germline gives CDR1 SGHTA, CDR2 FQGNSA. J lost 5 bases, V lost 5 bases, and 10 bases had no gene match. The CDR3: CASSPQGVGAETQYF. CDR3 nucleotides: TGTGCCAGCAGCCCACAGGGGGTTGGGGCGGAGACCCAGTACTTC.

This clonotype was seen ten or more times. This rearrangement joins TRBV19 to TRBJ2-7; tentative D call: TRBD2 (6 bases). Germline V lookup: CDR1 LNHDA, CDR2 SQIVND (reference sequence). The CDR3 loop spans 13 amino acids. V was pared by 6 bases and J by 2 bases, with 11 bases between. CDR3 bases: TGTGCCAGTAGAGGACGGGGGACCTACGAGCAGTACTTC. It specifies CASRGRGTYEQYF. Full variable domain (rest looked up from reference TRBV19 and TRBJ2-7): DGGITQSPKYLFRKEGQNVTLSCEQNLNHDAMYWYRQDPGQGLRLIYYSQIVNDFQKGDIAEGYSVSREKKESFPLTVTSAQKNPTAFYLCASRGRGTYEQYFGPGTRLTVT.

This clonotype was seen repeatedly, ten times or more. The chain employs TRBV5-1 and TRBJ2-7; D unclear. Looked up from germline, CDR1 is SGHRS and CDR2 is YFSETQ. CDR3 length: 15 amino acids. V gave up 1 base and J gave up 5 bases, with 16 bases separating them. CDR3 region: CASSLSGRMPHEQYF. For the CDR3, the DNA is TGCGCCAGCAGCTTGTCCGGGCGAATGCCCCACGAGCAGTACTTC.

In its sample, this clonotype was seen a few times. The chain carries TRBV18 and TRBJ1-6; D not certain. This CDR3 is built from 14 residues. The V and J ends lost 4 bases and 7 bases respectively, with 11 bases between them. Germline CDR1 KGHSH, CDR2 LQKENI. The CDR3 is CASSLGPTNSPLHF. DNA for the CDR3: TGTGCCAGCTCACTGGGTCCCACCAATTCACCCCTCCACTTT. Looking up the rest from reference TRBV18 and TRBJ1-6 gives the full variable domain: NAGVMQNPRHLVRRRGQEARLRCSPMKGHSHVYWYRQLPEEGLKFMVYLQKENIIDESGMPKERFSAEFPKEGPSILRIQQVVRGDSAAYFCASSLGPTNSPLHFGNGTRLTVT.

This sequence joins TRBV19 and TRBJ1-1; D is uncertain. In germline, CDR1 is LNHDA, CDR2 SQIVND (reference sequence). The V end was cut by 4 bases, the J end by 1 base, with 13 bases between. The CDR3 sequence is 15 residues long. The CDR3 nucleotides are TGTGCCAGTAGTAATGGTGGGCTGACGAACACTGAAGCTTTCTTT. Translation gives CASSNGGLTNTEAFF.

In the case of this clonotype: One junction end disagrees with the germline gene, perhaps due to a read error. The gene calls are TRBV7-9 and TRBJ1-5; D perhaps matches TRBD1 (5 bases). The CDR3 totals 12 residues. Germline V gene data show CDR1 as SEHNR and CDR2 as FQNEAQ (reference sequence). The CDR3 DNA follows: TGTGCCAGCAGCGTGACAGATCAGCCCCGGCATTTT. The encoded protein is CASSVTDQPRHF.

In this sample, this clonotype turned up many times. The chain recombines TRBV20-1 with TRBJ2-2, with D unclear. The V end lost 1 base, the J end lost 7 bases, and 22 bases lay between the germline ends. Germline CDR1 reads DFQATT; CDR2 reads SNEGSKA (reference sequence). The CDR3 covers 17 residues. The CDR3 spells CSARAPTLRLGHGELFF. The CDR3 DNA reads as TGCAGTGCTAGAGCTCCAACACTGCGACTCGGGCACGGGGAGCTGTTTTTT.

V and J are TRBV24-1 and TRBJ2-7; 11 bases agree with TRBD2. Germline V gene lookup returns CDR1 KGHDR and CDR2 SFDVKD. CDR3 size: 12 residues. DNA for the CDR3: TGTGCAAAACTAGCGGGGGCCTACGAGCAGTACTTC. This gives the protein CAKLAGAYEQYF.

The table lists this clonotype with a few counts. The gene calls are TRBV6-2 or TRBV6-3 and TRBJ2-2; possible D gene TRBD1, 6 bases. Trimming shortened V by 4 bases and J by 4 bases, and 10 bases separated the two germline ends. The germline CDR1 and CDR2 sequences are MNHEY and SVGEGT. The CDR3 loop spans 14 amino acids. CDR3 nucleotide sequence: TGTGCCAGCAGTTTGGACAGCCGCACCGGGGAGCTGTTTTTT. Its protein product is CASSLDSRTGELFF.

This clonotype was seen a handful of times. The V gene is TRBV6-5, the J gene TRBJ2-3; D uncertain. V gave up 5 bases and J gave up 4 bases, with 13 bases separating them. Germline loops: CDR1 MNHEY, CDR2 SVGAGI. This CDR3 is 14 amino acids long. The CDR3 reads CASSNSAGADTQYF. The CDR3 bases are TGTGCCAGCAGTAACAGTGCTGGCGCAGATACGCAGTATTTT.

There are many counts of this clonotype. This chain links TRBV28 with TRBJ2-5; perhaps D is TRBD1 or TRBD2 (5 bases each). Between the trimmed V and J ends, which lost 8 bases and 4 bases, there was a span of 8 bases. The CDR3 is made up of 11 amino acids. Germline V gene lookup returns CDR1 MDHEN and CDR2 SYDVKM. CDR3 protein: CASGGRETQYF. CDR3 nucleotides: TGTGCCAGCGGGGGAAGAGAGACCCAGTACTTC.

This clonotype turned up a few times. This chain uses TRBV6-5 with TRBJ1-2; no firm D call. V dropped 8 bases and J dropped 0 bases, with 13 bases sitting between them. The CDR3 loop spans 14 amino acids. Germline V CDR1 and CDR2: MNHEY, SVGAGI. The CDR3 nucleotides read TGTGCCAGCGTACGATACGCGACTAACTATGGCTACACCTTC. Its translation: CASVRYATNYGYTF.

This clonotype was counted once. Sequence at one end of the junction differs from germline and may be a read error. The J gene is TRBJ1-1, the V gene TRBV7-9; TRBD1 might be the D (5 bases). The CDR3 spans 15 residues. Germline V lookup: CDR1 SEHNR, CDR2 FQNEAQ (reference sequence). This CDR3 reads CASTSAAGRNTEAFF. DNA for the CDR3: TGCGCCAGCACGTCGGCGGCAGGGCGGAACACTGAAGCTTTCTTT.

The chain couples TRBV11-2 to TRBJ2-7, with D tentatively TRBD1 (6 bases). This CDR3 region has 16 residues. V was cut by 6 bases and J by 6 bases, with 24 bases left in between. CDR1 and CDR2 from the germline V gene are SGHAT and FQNNGV. As DNA, the CDR3 is TGTGCCAGCAGGCTAAGAAGGGGCCAGGGGAAGGCCGAGCAGTACTTC. It encodes CASRLRRGQGKAEQYF.

About this clonotype itself: This sequence may be a read error, since a much larger clone differs from it by one base. The chain uses TRBV7-2 and TRBJ2-2; D ambiguous. V gave up 4 bases and J gave up 9 bases, with 9 bases separating them. This CDR3 has 12 amino acids. The germline gives CDR1 SGHTA, CDR2 FQGNSA. The CDR3 reads CASSSVGRELFF. CDR3 DNA sequence: TGTGCCAGCAGCTCTGTGGGTAGGGAGCTGTTTTTT.

This clonotype has ten or more counts. J is TRBJ1-1 and V is TRBV25-1; tentative D call: TRBD1 (5 bases). V shed 2 bases and J shed 1 base, with 11 bases lying between them. There are 15 residues in the CDR3. Germline CDR1 MGHDK, CDR2 SYGVNS. The CDR3 loop reads CASSEAGPPNTEAFF. As DNA, the CDR3 is TGTGCCAGCAGTGAAGCGGGACCGCCGAACACTGAAGCTTTCTTT.

This clonotype was found many times. The gene calls are TRBV7-2 and TRBJ2-7; D is ambiguous. The CDR3 sequence is 15 residues long. Germline loops: CDR1 SGHTA, CDR2 FQGNSA. V was cut by 1 base and J by 2 bases, with 12 bases left in between. The CDR3 coding sequence is TGTGCCAGCAGCTTAGTTGGCAGTTCAACCTACGAGCAGTACTTC. Translated, it gives CASSLVGSSTYEQYF.

The sample holds a few counts of this clonotype. The J gene is TRBJ2-7, the V gene TRBV7-3; weak D call: TRBD2 (7 bases). The CDR3 runs 13 residues. V lost 1 base to trimming and J lost 6 bases, with 10 bases between them. The germline CDR1 and CDR2 sequences are SGHTA and FQGTGA. In nucleotides, the CDR3 is TGTGCCAGCAGCTTAAAGGGGGGGGTCGAGCAGTACTTC. Protein: CASSLKGGVEQYF.

This clonotype occurred many times. The J gene is TRBJ2-6, the V gene TRBV29-1; no definite D call. The CDR3 is made up of 11 amino acids. The germline CDR1 and CDR2 sequences are SQVTM and ANQGSEA. V shed 5 bases and J shed 7 bases, with 6 bases lying between them. The CDR3 region is CSVLDANVLTF. CDR3 in DNA: TGCAGCGTTCTAGATGCCAACGTCCTGACTTTC. Supplemented by reference TRBV29-1 and TRBJ2-6, the full variable domain reads SAVISQKPSRDICQRGTSLTIQCQVDSQVTMMFWYRQQPGQSLTLIATANQGSEATYESGFVIDKFPISRPNLTFSTLTVSNMSPEDSSIYLCSVLDANVLTFGAGSRLTVL.

This clonotype was seen a handful of times. The rearrangement links TRBV12-3 or TRBV12-4 to TRBJ1-5, with 12 positions matching TRBD1. The CDR3 sequence is 16 residues long. Trimming at V came to 6 bases and at J to 5 bases, leaving 8 bases not matched to a gene. CDR3 sequence (DNA): TGTGCCAGCAGACCCGGGACAGGGGGCCAAGATCAGCCCCAGCATTTT. Translation: CASRPGTGGQDQPQHF.